The entry below describes one T cell receptor beta chain. What it binds is not known. This specimen comes from a study of cytomegalovirus exposure and HLA in healthy donors. Study conclusions and caveats: Several top significant clusters appeared, in a later analysis, to be linked to common viral pathogens. There were under 200 TCR beta chains listed as cytomegalovirus-associated.

Primers: 60 Vbeta forward and 13 Jbeta reverse. Produced via immunoSEQ multiplex PCR; TCRdb's table is partial and in-frame only. The table has 100,000 to 150,000 clones, more than 60% seen once. The J segment lost 1 base and the V segment lost 4 bases, leaving 13 bases of the junction unmatched. From germline, CDR1 is SGHDT and CDR2 YYEEEE. CDR3 length: 18 residues. The V call is TRBV5-6, the J call TRBJ1-5, with 8 bases fitting TRBD1. The sequence was collected from a woman aged 60 to 75 in good health and CMV-seropositive. The material sequenced was PBMCs. The CDR3 loop reads CASSGRDRPRGSNQPQHF. CDR3 DNA: TGTGCCAGCAGCGGCCGGGACAGGCCAAGGGGGAGCAATCAGCCCCAGCATTTT.